The sample holds many counts of the clone carrying this T cell receptor beta chain. Preparation of the TCRbeta library was carried out with unique molecular identifiers. MiXCR, applied by TCRdb to the PCR reads, yields one record per CDR3 protein. The data contain approximately 270,000 distinct CDR3 sequences, roughly a quarter of them singletons. The sample is drawn from a study of T-cell reconstitution after alpha-beta-depleted transplantation in children. The V end was cut by 2 bases, the J end by 2 bases, with 7 bases between. Germline-derived CDR1 and CDR2 are MNHEY and SVGEGT. CDR3 length: 13 residues.

The sample was PBMCs, mostly from graft donor cells, taken 360 days after TCRalphabeta/CD19-depleted stem cell transplant. The clonotype was recovered from a female patient aged 2-10 years who had a stem cell transplant for congenital amegakaryocytic thrombocytopenia, so the T cells may come from the graft donor. The gene calls are TRBV6-2 or TRBV6-3 and TRBJ2-7; weak D call: TRBD1 (5 bases). CDR3 sequence reads: CASSYAGTYEQYF. Written as DNA, the CDR3 is TGTGCCAGCAGTTACGCAGGGACCTACGAGCAGTACTTC.